The subject of this entry is one T cell receptor beta chain. Germline loops: CDR1 SGHNT, CDR2 YYREEE (reference sequence). Between the trimmed V and J ends, which lost 4 bases and 2 bases, there was a span of 9 bases. The CDR3 length is 13 residues. This sample was included in a study of PD-1 blockade in classical Hodgkin lymphoma. The time point denotes: cycle 4 day 1 (C4D1), after 6 weeks of nivolumab. Autologous stem cell transplantation was followed by relapse in every patient, and brentuximab vedotin exposure varied. Profiling relied on immunoSEQ multiplex PCR, and the TCRdb table lists in-frame clones only, not all of them. In the table there are tens of thousands of clones, roughly 78% of which are singletons.

The chain couples TRBV5-4 to TRBJ1-2; TRBD1 might be the D (6 bases). The material was peripheral blood mononuclear cells (PBMCs), obtained before the fourth cycle of nivolumab. This TCR was recovered from a human donor with classical Hodgkin lymphoma. The DNA for the CDR3 is TGTGCCAGCAGCCGCGGACAGAACTATGGCTACACCTTC. It codes for CASSRGQNYGYTF.